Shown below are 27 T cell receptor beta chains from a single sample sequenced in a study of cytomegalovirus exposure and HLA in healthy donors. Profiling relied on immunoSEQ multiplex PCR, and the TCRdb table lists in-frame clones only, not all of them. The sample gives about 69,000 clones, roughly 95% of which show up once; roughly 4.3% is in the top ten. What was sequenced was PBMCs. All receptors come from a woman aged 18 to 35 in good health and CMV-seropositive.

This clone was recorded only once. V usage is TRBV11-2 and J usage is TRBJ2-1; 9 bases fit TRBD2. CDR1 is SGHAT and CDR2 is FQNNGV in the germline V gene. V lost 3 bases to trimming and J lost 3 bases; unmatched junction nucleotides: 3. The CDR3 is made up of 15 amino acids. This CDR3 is CASSFDSGGYNEQFF. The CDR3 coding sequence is TGTGCCAGCAGCTTCGATAGCGGGGGCTACAATGAGCAGTTCTTC.

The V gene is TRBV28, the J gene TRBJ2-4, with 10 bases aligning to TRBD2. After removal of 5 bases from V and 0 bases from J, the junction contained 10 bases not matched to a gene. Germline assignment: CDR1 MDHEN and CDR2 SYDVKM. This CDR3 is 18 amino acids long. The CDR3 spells CASSRLAGVSLAKNIQYF. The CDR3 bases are TGTGCCAGCAGTCGTCTAGCGGGAGTTTCCCTAGCCAAAAACATTCAGTACTTC.

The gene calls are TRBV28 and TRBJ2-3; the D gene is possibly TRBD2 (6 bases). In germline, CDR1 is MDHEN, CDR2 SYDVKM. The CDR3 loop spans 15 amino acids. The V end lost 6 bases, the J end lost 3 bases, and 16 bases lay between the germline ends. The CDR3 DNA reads TGTGCCAGCAGCACCGGGACCCGGGGGACAGATACGCAGTATTTT. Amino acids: CASSTGTRGTDTQYF.

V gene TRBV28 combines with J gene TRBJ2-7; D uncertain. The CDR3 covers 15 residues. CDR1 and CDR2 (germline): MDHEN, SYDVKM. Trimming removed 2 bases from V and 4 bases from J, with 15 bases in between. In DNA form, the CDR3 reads TGTGCCAGCAGTTTAACCCCACCGACTGGTTACGAGCAGTACTTC. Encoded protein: CASSLTPPTGYEQYF.

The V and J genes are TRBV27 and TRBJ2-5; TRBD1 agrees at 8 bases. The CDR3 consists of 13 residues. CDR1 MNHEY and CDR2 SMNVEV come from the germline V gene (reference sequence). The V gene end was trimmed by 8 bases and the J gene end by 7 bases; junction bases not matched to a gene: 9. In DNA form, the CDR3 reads TGTGCCAGCTTTTCAGGGGGCGGTGGGACCCAGTACTTC. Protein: CASFSGGGGTQYF.

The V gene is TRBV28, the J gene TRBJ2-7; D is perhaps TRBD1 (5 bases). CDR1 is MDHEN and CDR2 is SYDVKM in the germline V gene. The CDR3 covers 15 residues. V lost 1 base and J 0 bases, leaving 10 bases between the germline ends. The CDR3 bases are TGTGCCAGCAGTTTATTGAGTGACAGCTCCTACGAGCAGTACTTC. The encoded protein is CASSLLSDSSYEQYF.

CDR3 sequence: CATRGQGRYGELFF. As DNA, the CDR3 is TGTGCCACTAGGGGACAGGGGAGGTACGGGGAGCTGTTTTTT. The chain combines TRBV2 with TRBJ2-2, with TRBD1 matching 10 bases. The CDR3 sequence is 14 residues long. Germline lookup yields CDR1 SNHLY and CDR2 FYNNEI. Trimming removed 10 bases from V and 7 bases from J; junction bases left unmatched: 9.

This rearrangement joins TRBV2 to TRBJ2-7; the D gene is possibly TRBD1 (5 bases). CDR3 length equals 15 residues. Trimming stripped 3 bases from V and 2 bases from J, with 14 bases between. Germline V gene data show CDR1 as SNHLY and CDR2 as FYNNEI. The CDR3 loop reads CASSERSGLAYEQYF. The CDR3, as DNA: TGTGCCAGCAGTGAGCGGTCAGGGTTGGCCTACGAGCAGTACTTC.

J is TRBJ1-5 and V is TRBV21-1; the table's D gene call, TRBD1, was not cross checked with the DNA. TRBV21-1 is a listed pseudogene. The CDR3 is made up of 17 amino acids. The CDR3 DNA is TGTGCCAGCAGCAAAACTACGCAGGGTAGATCGGATCAGCCCCAGCATTTT. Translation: CASSKTTQGRSDQPQHF.

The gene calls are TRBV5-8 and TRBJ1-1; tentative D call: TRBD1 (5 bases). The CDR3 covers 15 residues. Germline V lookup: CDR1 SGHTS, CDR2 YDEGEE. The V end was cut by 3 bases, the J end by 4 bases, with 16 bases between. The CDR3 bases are TGTGCCAGCAGCTCGAGGACACCCCTCACCACTGAAGCTTTCTTT. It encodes CASSSRTPLTTEAFF.

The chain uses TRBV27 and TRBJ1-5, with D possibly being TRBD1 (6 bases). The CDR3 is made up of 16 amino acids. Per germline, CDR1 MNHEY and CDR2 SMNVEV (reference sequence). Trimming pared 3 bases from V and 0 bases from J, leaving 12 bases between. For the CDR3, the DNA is TGTGCCAGCAGTTTCTGGGGGCGAGGTAGCAATCAGCCCCAGCATTTT. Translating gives CASSFWGRGSNQPQHF.

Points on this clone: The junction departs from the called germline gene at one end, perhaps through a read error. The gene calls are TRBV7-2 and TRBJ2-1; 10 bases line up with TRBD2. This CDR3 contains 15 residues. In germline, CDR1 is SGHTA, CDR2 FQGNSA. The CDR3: CASSLAGATYNEQFF. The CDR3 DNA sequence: TGTGCCAGCAGCCTAGCGGGAGCCACCTACAATGAGCAGTTCTTC. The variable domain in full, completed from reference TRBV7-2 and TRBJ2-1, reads GAGVSQSPSNKVTEKGKDVELRCDPISGHTALYWYRQSLGQGLEFLIYFQGNSAPDKSGLPSDRFSAERTGGSVSTLTIQRTQQEDSAVYLCASSLAGATYNEQFFGPGTRLTVL.

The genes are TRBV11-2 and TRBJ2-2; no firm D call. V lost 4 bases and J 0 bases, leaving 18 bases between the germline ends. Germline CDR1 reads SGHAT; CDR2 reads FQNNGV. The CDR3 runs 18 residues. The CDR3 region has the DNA TGTGCCAGCAGCTACCGAACGATAGCCCCATCGAACACCGGGGAGCTGTTTTTT. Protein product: CASSYRTIAPSNTGELFF. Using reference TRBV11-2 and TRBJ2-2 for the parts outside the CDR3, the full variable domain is EAGVAQSPRYKIIEKRQSVAFWCNPISGHATLYWYQQILGQGPKLLIQFQNNGVVDDSQLPKDRFSAERLKGVDSTLKIQPAKLEDSAVYLCASSYRTIAPSNTGELFFGEGSRLTVL.

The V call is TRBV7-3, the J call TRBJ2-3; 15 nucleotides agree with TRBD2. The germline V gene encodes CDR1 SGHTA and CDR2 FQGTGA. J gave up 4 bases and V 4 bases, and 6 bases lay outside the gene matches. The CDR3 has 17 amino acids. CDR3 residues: CASSYGLAGGYADTQYF. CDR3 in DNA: TGTGCCAGCAGCTACGGACTAGCGGGAGGGTACGCAGATACGCAGTATTTT. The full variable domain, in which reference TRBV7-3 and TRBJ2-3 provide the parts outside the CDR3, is GAGVSQTPSNKVTEKGKYVELRCDPISGHTALYWYRQSLGQGPEFLIYFQGTGAADDSGLPNDRFFAVRPEGSVSTLKIQRTERGDSAVYLCASSYGLAGGYADTQYFGPGTRLTVL.

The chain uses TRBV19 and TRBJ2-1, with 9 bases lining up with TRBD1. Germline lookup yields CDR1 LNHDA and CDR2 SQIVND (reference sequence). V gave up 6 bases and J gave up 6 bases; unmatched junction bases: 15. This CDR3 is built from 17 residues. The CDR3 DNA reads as TGTGCCAGTAGGCGGGGCCTGTGGGGACAGGGTGCCAATGAGCAGTTCTTC. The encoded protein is CASRRGLWGQGANEQFF.

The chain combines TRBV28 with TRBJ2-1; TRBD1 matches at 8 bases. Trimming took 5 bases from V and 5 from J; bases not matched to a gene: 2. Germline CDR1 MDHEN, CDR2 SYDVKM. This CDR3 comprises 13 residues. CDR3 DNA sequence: TGTGCCAGCAGTCTACAGGGGGACAATGAGCAGTTCTTC. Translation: CASSLQGDNEQFF.

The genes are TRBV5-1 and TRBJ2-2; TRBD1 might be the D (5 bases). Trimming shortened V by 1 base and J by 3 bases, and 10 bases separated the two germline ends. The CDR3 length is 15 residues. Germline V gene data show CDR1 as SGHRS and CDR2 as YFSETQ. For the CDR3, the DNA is TGCGCCAGCAGCTTGCTTGGGGCGGACACCGGGGAGCTGTTTTTT. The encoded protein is CASSLLGADTGELFF.

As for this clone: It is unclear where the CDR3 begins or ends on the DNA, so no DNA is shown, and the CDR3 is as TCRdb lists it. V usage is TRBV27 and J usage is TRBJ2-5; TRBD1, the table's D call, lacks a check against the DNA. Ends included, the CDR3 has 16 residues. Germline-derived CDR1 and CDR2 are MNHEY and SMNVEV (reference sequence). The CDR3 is CASSSSIRGRLETQYF.

The CDR3 is CASSRTGREKLFF. The CDR3 DNA is TGTGCCAGCAGCCGGACAGGGAGAGAAAAACTGTTTTTT. The gene calls are TRBV7-9 and TRBJ1-4; 8 bases are shared with TRBD1. The CDR3 spans 13 residues. Germline V gene sequence: CDR1 SEHNR, CDR2 FQNEAQ (reference sequence). Unmatched junction bases numbered 4, after V lost 5 bases and J lost 8 bases. The variable domain in full, completed from reference TRBV7-9 and TRBJ1-4, reads DTGVSQNPRHKITKRGQNVTFRCDPISEHNRLYWYRQTLGQGPEFLTYFQNEAQLEKSRLLSDRFSAERPKGSFSTLEIQRTEQGDSAMYLCASSRTGREKLFFGSGTQLSVL.

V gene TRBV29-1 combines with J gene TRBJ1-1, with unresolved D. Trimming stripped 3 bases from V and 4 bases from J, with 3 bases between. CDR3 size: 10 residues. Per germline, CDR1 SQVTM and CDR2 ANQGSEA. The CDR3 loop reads CSVDITEAFF. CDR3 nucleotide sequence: TGCAGCGTTGACATCACTGAAGCTTTCTTT.

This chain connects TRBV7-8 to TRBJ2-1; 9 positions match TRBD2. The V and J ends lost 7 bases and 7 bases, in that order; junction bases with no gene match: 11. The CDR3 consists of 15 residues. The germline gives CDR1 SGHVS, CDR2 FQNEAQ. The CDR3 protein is CASTPKAGGPNEQFF. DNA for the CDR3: TGTGCCAGCACCCCTAAGGCGGGAGGGCCTAATGAGCAGTTCTTC.

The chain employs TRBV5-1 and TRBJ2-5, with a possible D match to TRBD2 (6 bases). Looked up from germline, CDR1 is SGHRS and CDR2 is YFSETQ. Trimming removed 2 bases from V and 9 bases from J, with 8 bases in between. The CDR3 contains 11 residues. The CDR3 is CASSFGGAQYF. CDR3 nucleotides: TGCGCCAGCAGCTTTGGCGGGGCCCAGTACTTC.

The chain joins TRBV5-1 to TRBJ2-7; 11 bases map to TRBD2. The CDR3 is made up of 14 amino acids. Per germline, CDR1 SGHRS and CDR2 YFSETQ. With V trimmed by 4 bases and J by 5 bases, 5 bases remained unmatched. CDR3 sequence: CASSTGLADHEQYF. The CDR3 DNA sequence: TGCGCCAGCAGCACGGGACTAGCGGACCACGAGCAGTACTTC.

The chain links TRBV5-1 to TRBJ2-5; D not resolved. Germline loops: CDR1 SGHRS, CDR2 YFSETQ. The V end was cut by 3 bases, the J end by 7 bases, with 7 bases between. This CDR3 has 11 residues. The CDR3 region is CASSSLGTQYF. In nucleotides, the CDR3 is TGCGCCAGCAGCTCCCTCGGGACCCAGTACTTC. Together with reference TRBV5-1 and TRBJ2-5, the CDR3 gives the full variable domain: KAGVTQTPRYLIKTRGQQVTLSCSPISGHRSVSWYQQTPGQGLQFLFEYFSETQRNKGNFPGRFSGRQFSNSRSEMNVSTLELGDSALYLCASSSLGTQYFGPGTRLLVL.

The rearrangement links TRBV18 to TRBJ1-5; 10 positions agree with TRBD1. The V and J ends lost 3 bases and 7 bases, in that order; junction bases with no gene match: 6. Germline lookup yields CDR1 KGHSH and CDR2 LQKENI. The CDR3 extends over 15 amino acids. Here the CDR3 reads CASSPGQGIGQPQHF. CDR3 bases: TGTGCCAGCTCACCGGGACAGGGGATAGGGCAGCCCCAGCATTTT.

CDR3 sequence: CASSQDHGSSYNEQFF. The CDR3 DNA is TGTGCCAGCAGCCAAGATCACGGGAGCTCCTACAATGAGCAGTTCTTC. The rearrangement uses TRBV4-2 and TRBJ2-1; D possibly corresponds to TRBD2 (6 bases). Germline CDR1 is LGHNA and CDR2 is YNFKEQ. CDR3 length: 16 residues. The V gene lost 0 bases and the J gene lost 0 bases, with 9 bases spanning the gap.

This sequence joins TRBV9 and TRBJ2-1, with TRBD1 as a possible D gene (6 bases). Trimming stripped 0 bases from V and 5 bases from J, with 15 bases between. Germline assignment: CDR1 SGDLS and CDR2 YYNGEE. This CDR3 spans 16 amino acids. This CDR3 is CASSVASERGNNEQFF. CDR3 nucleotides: TGTGCCAGCAGCGTAGCTTCTGAGAGGGGGAACAATGAGCAGTTCTTC.